The rows below give T cell receptor beta chains drawn from one sample of a study of blood T cell repertoires in COVID-19. Method: immunoSEQ multiplex PCR; TCRdb's copy keeps in-frame clones and lacks some. Among around 280,000 clones listed, 70% to 90% were seen once. Sequencing used PBMCs or T cells enriched from blood (not recorded which). Receptor source: a woman aged 35 to 49 who had recovered from COVID-19. Both conserved end residues are part of each CDR3. Size values are once, few and many counts, or a class for expanded clones, and some rows have none.

V gene	J gene	CDR3 length	clone size	CDR3 protein
TRBV30	TRBJ1-2	12	.	CAATGGAVGYTF
TRBV28	TRBJ1-5	13	once	CAIRRGPNQPQHF
TRBV7-6	TRBJ1-5	16	.	CASSPLGRGLGQPQHF
TRBV2	TRBJ2-2	16	.	CASRKFALSASGELFF
TRBV20-1	TRBJ2-5	11	.	CSVPGQETQYF
TRBV28	TRBJ2-1	14	once	CASSPLVPGNEQFF
TRBV11-2	TRBJ2-2	14	.	CASTPAGVGGELFF
TRBV5-8	TRBJ2-6	18	.	CASRPLRGATSGANVLTF
TRBV5-5	TRBJ2-3	15	.	CASSSLAGNRDTQYF
TRBV15	TRBJ1-4	16	.	CATSRPAGTPAEKLFF
TRBV2	TRBJ1-5	14	.	CASTEGQNHQPQHF
TRBV19	TRBJ1-5	15	.	CASSSDRGFNQPQHF
TRBV10-3	TRBJ1-1	12	.	CAIGSLQGGAFF
TRBV4-1	TRBJ2-5	15	.	CASSQDGAGGETQYF
TRBV23-1	TRBJ1-5	16	once	CASSQSGRNSNQPQHF
TRBV30	TRBJ1-3	14	.	CAWRRGSSGNTIYF
TRBV5-8	TRBJ1-2	11	once	CASRSRDGYTF
TRBV5-1	TRBJ2-3	13	.	CASSPTSPDTQYF
TRBV18	TRBJ1-2	13	.	CASSPNGRDGYTF
TRBV7-2	TRBJ1-1	14	.	CASSRGQGSVEAFF
TRBV20-1	TRBJ2-7	13	.	CSASREGGGEQYF
TRBV4-1	TRBJ2-4	16	.	CASSQLPSGKKNIQYF
TRBV15	TRBJ2-2	12	.	CATSRYTGELFF
TRBV11-2	TRBJ2-7	16	.	CASSRARDRPNYEQYF
TRBV28	TRBJ2-2	12	.	CASRSGIGELFF
TRBV7-2	TRBJ1-3	16	.	CASSHPLAGSGNTIYF
TRBV5-1	TRBJ2-2	15	.	CASSLELAYTGELFF
TRBV6-6	TRBJ1-3	14	.	CASSYVGEANTIYF
TRBV7-9	TRBJ1-4	16	.	CASSLQGASISEKLFF
TRBV7-8	TRBJ1-5	16	.	CASSHSGTGGNQPQHF
TRBV7-3	TRBJ2-5	15	.	CASSPTSGPEETQYF
TRBV7-2	TRBJ2-5	16	.	CASSLAELAGVETQYF
TRBV25-1	TRBJ2-3	16	.	CASSALRGKSTDTQYF
TRBV6-5	TRBJ1-2	16	.	CASSYLLDSVNYGYTF
TRBV29-1	TRBJ2-1	15	.	CSVEPHRDSADEQFF
TRBV24-1	TRBJ1-4	17	.	CATSDAPGTGTNEKLFF
TRBV2	TRBJ2-1	12	once	CASRKVGDEQFF
TRBV18	TRBJ2-7	17	once	CASSILQGSGVSGEQYF
TRBV10-1	TRBJ2-5	14	.	CASSAQGAGETQYF
TRBV3-1/TRBV3-2	TRBJ2-3	20	.	CASSQPYRASGRAVADTQYF
TRBV5-1	TRBJ1-1	16	many	CASSLRTGARNTEAFF
TRBV2	TRBJ1-3	15	.	CASNTQGANGNTIYF
TRBV2	TRBJ2-5	16	.	CASSGGTGGARETQYF
TRBV6-1	TRBJ2-3	16	.	CASSEALGGMTDTQYF
TRBV27	TRBJ2-7	14	.	CASRGQGVSYEQYF
TRBV7-8	TRBJ2-5	12	once	CASSFNQETQYF
TRBV28	TRBJ2-7	16	.	CASSSPSTSPEGEQYF
TRBV5-5	TRBJ1-5	14	.	CASSFRESNQPQHF
TRBV4-1	TRBJ2-7	16	.	CASSLLAGETPYEQYF
TRBV3-1/TRBV3-2	TRBJ1-1	17	.	CASSPQRTGGAHTEAFF
TRBV24-1	TRBJ2-7	11	.	CATSQGYEQYF
TRBV5-5	TRBJ2-5	15	.	CASSLGAGQGETQYF
TRBV28	TRBJ2-2	15	.	CASSERPANTGELFF
TRBV27	TRBJ1-2	12	.	CASRDSGPGYTF
TRBV2	TRBJ2-5	16	.	CASRRSGTLSQETQYF